The T cell receptor beta chain under discussion was sequenced for a study of chemoradiotherapy in HPV16-positive cancers. The CDR3 is 15 residues long. Germline loops: CDR1 SNHLY, CDR2 FYNNEI. Trimming left V 0 bases short and J 5 bases short, with 13 bases between. The assay was immunoSEQ multiplex PCR, and TCRdb's table has in-frame clones only and misses some. The sample has about 39,000 clones; more than 75% are singletons. This clonotype was obtained from a human donor with HPV-associated anogenital cancer. This specimen consisted of blood, obtained from a patient who underwent chemoradiotherapy. V and J are TRBV2 and TRBJ1-2; possible D gene TRBD1, 6 bases. CDR3 protein: CASSEAGRRGYGYTF. DNA for the CDR3: TGTGCCAGCAGTGAAGCGGGGCGCAGGGGATATGGCTACACCTTC.